The clone carrying this T cell receptor beta chain was found many times. This specimen comes from a study of regulatory T cells in long-lasting Graves disease. In building TCR beta libraries, iRepertoire HTBI primers were used together with Arm-PCR of CDR3 regions. TCRdb fed the multiplex PCR reads into MiXCR, producing one record per CDR3 protein. The table includes 350,000 to 450,000 distinct CDR3 sequences, about a fifth detected once. As for time point: persistent/refractory GD, antithyroid drugs over 5 years with positive TRAb. Extracted PBMC RNA gave rise to the TCR library. The CDR3 covers 14 residues. Germline V gives CDR1 SNHLY, CDR2 FYNNEI. Trimming took 6 bases from V and 1 from J, leaving 9 bases between them.

Sequenced material: peripheral blood mononuclear cells (PBMCs), taken when the disease was refractory, from a patient treated with antithyroid drugs. V and J are TRBV2 and TRBJ2-2; D is perhaps TRBD2 (6 bases). The TCR was taken from a female donor with Graves disease. The DNA of the CDR3 is TGTGCCAGCAGGCGGGGAGTGAACACCGGGGAGCTGTTTTTT. Its protein is CASRRGVNTGELFF.